The next 27 T cell receptor beta chains were all read from a single sample in a study of T cell responses to AZD1222 COVID-19 vaccine. This table comes from immunoSEQ multiplex PCR, and its TCRdb copy is limited to in-frame clones, with some not included. This sample has 170,000 or so clones, with around 90% found just once. The input for sequencing was peripheral blood, taken on day 0 of AZD1222 vaccination. These receptors were collected from an adult in good health.

The rearrangement joins TRBV25-1 to TRBJ1-6, with unresolved D. The V gene lost 10 bases and the J gene lost 10 bases, with 17 bases spanning the gap. The V gene's germline CDR1 is MGHDK and CDR2 SYGVNS. CDR3 size: 13 residues. Written as DNA, the CDR3 is TGTGCCACCCTCGGCCAAGGAGGCTCACCCCTCCACTTT. The encoded protein is CATLGQGGSPLHF.

This rearrangement joins TRBV19 to TRBJ1-2; no clear D gene. Per the germline V gene, CDR1 is LNHDA and CDR2 is SQIVND (reference sequence). The CDR3 loop spans 14 amino acids. The V and J ends lost 1 base and 6 bases respectively, with 12 bases between them. In DNA, the CDR3 is TGTGCCAGTAGTATAGCAGCCACCAGAGATGGCTACACCTTC. Translated: CASSIAATRDGYTF.

The chain joins TRBV5-1 to TRBJ2-7, with 11 nucleotides matching TRBD1. V shed 0 bases and J 5 bases; nucleotides not matched to a gene: 7. This CDR3 spans 16 amino acids. CDR1 and CDR2 (germline): SGHRS, YFSETQ. The chain's CDR3 is CASSLDPGQGANEQYF. CDR3 sequence (DNA): TGCGCCAGCAGCTTGGATCCTGGACAGGGGGCGAACGAGCAGTACTTC.

The V gene is TRBV10-3, the J gene TRBJ1-3; D is possibly TRBD1 (5 bases). The germline CDR1 and CDR2 sequences are ENHRY and SYGVKD. Deletions cut 3 bases from V and 4 bases from J, with 16 bases between. This CDR3 spans 16 amino acids. In DNA form, the CDR3 reads TGTGCCATCAGTGAAGTTCCAGGGTTGGAAGGAAACACCATATATTTT. Translation: CAISEVPGLEGNTIYF.

The chain has TRBV14 and TRBJ1-1; 7 nucleotides align to TRBD1. The CDR3 spans 14 residues. CDR1 is SGHDN and CDR2 is FVKESK in the germline V gene. The junction had 6 bases not matched to a gene; V was cut back by 4 bases and J by 4 bases. In DNA, the CDR3 is TGTGCCAGCAGCCGACAGGGTGTCAGCACTGAAGCTTTCTTT. It translates to CASSRQGVSTEAFF. The full variable domain, its missing parts supplied by reference TRBV14 and TRBJ1-1, is EAGVTQFPSHSVIEKGQTVTLRCDPISGHDNLYWYRRVMGKEIKFLLHFVKESKQDESGMPNNRFLAERTGGTYSTLKVQPAELEDSGVYFCASSRQGVSTEAFFGQGTRLTVV.

This clone was recorded only once. The CDR3 loop is CASSHEFPQNNSPLHF. In DNA form, the CDR3 reads TGTGCCAGCAGCCATGAATTCCCCCAGAATAATTCACCCCTCCACTTT. This sequence joins TRBV3-1 (or the pseudogene TRBV3-2) and TRBJ1-6; D call uncertain. The germline gives CDR1 LGHDT, CDR2 YNNKEL (reference sequence). V lost 3 bases, J lost 5 bases, and 14 bases lay in between. The CDR3 sequence is 16 residues long.

This chain connects TRBV11-3 to TRBJ2-2, with TRBD2 matching 10 bases. The V gene's germline CDR1 is SGHNT and CDR2 YENEEA. The CDR3 runs to 14 residues. Losses at the gene ends were 3 bases for V and 6 bases for J; bases not matched to a gene: 1. The CDR3 sequence is CASSLGLASGELFF. DNA of the CDR3: TGTGCCAGCAGCTTGGGACTAGCGTCCGGGGAGCTGTTTTTT.

V and J are TRBV6-2 or TRBV6-3 and TRBJ2-5; 9 nucleotides agree with TRBD2. This CDR3 is 15 amino acids long. Germline CDR1 reads MNHEY; CDR2 reads SVGEGT. V lost 1 base and J lost 5; bases outside the gene matches: 5. The CDR3 DNA sequence: TGTGCCAGCAGTTACTTAGCGGGAGTGCGGGAGACCCAGTACTTC. This codes for CASSYLAGVRETQYF.

The chain employs TRBV27 and TRBJ2-1; D is unclear. V shed 2 bases and J shed 4 bases, with 6 bases lying between them. The CDR3 has 13 amino acids. Germline CDR1 is MNHEY and CDR2 is SMNVEV (reference sequence). CDR3 protein: CASSLGLYNEQFF. The CDR3 DNA reads TGTGCCAGCAGTTTAGGGTTGTACAATGAGCAGTTCTTC.

The chain combines TRBV7-8 with TRBJ2-7, with D tentatively TRBD1 or TRBD2 (5 bases each). This CDR3 is built from 15 residues. The V end was cut by 4 bases, the J end by 6 bases, with 19 bases between. Germline lookup yields CDR1 SGHVS and CDR2 FQNEAQ. CDR3 sequence reads: CASSYSGTRGSEQYF. CDR3 nucleotide sequence: TGTGCCAGCAGCTATTCGGGGACCCGGGGCTCCGAGCAGTACTTC.

This clone was picked up a small number of times. The J gene is TRBJ2-3, the V gene TRBV24-1; 8 bases are shared with TRBD1. The CDR3 totals 16 residues. The V gene end was trimmed by 5 bases and the J gene end by 2 bases; junction bases not matched to a gene: 8. Looked up from germline, CDR1 is KGHDR and CDR2 is SFDVKD. This CDR3 reads CATSAGSGGTTDTQYF. In DNA, the CDR3 is TGTGCCACCAGTGCGGGCTCAGGGGGCACCACAGATACGCAGTATTTT.

The chain has TRBV2 and TRBJ1-6; D gene uncertain. Per the germline V gene, CDR1 is SNHLY and CDR2 is FYNNEI. V was trimmed by 3 bases and J by 2 bases, leaving 2 bases between them. CDR3 length equals 13 residues. CDR3 sequence: CASSDTYNSPLHF. Here the CDR3 DNA reads TGTGCCAGCAGTGACACCTATAATTCACCCCTCCACTTT.

The chain employs TRBV6-1 and TRBJ2-3; D is uncertain. Trimming took off 0 bases at V and 0 bases at J, with 13 bases between the two ends. The germline CDR1 and CDR2 sequences are MNHNS and SASEGT. The CDR3 covers 17 residues. This chain's CDR3 is CASSEAVGSTSTDTQYF. The CDR3 coding sequence is TGTGCCAGCAGTGAAGCGGTGGGCAGTACTAGCACAGATACGCAGTATTTT.

The genes are TRBV5-4 and TRBJ1-2; 7 nucleotides line up with TRBD1. Trimming cost V 5 bases and J 6 bases; bases outside gene matches: 7. Germline lookup yields CDR1 SGHNT and CDR2 YYREEE (reference sequence). The CDR3 is 13 residues long. For the CDR3, the DNA is TGTGCCAGCAGTACCGGGACAGTTAATGGCTACACCTTC. Protein: CASSTGTVNGYTF. Using reference TRBV5-4 and TRBJ1-2 for the parts outside the CDR3, the full variable domain is ETGVTQSPTHLIKTRGQQVTLRCSSQSGHNTVSWYQQALGQGPQFIFQYYREEENGRGNFPPRFSGLQFPNYSSELNVNALELDDSALYLCASSTGTVNGYTFGSGTRLTVV.

This clone was picked up one time. V and J are TRBV6-1 and TRBJ1-3, with a weak D call TRBD1 (5 bases). There are 15 residues in the CDR3. V lost 1 base and J lost 2, with 9 bases in between. Germline CDR1 reads MNHNS; CDR2 reads SASEGT. In nucleotides, the CDR3 is TGTGCCAGCAGTGAAGACAGGACCGCTGGAAACACCATATATTTT. Translation: CASSEDRTAGNTIYF.

This clone has just a few counts. The genes are TRBV3-1 (or the pseudogene TRBV3-2) and TRBJ1-6; 8 nucleotides match TRBD1. Germline V gene lookup returns CDR1 LGHDT and CDR2 YNNKEL (reference sequence). The length of the CDR3 is 14 residues. The junction had 5 bases not matched to a gene; V was cut back by 4 bases and J by 9 bases. The CDR3 sequence is CASSLGQGSSPLHF. The CDR3 nucleotides are TGTGCCAGCAGCCTTGGACAGGGCAGTTCACCCCTCCACTTT.

The V call is TRBV7-9, the J call TRBJ2-5; maybe TRBD2 (6 bases). Germline CDR1 is SEHNR and CDR2 is FQNEAQ (reference sequence). V lost 1 base and J 4 bases, leaving 13 bases between the germline ends. The CDR3 spans 15 residues. CDR3 in DNA: TGTGCCAGCAGCTTAGGGGGGGTGGCAGGAGAGACCCAGTACTTC. The encoded protein is CASSLGGVAGETQYF.

The chain joins TRBV7-9 to TRBJ2-7; 7 nucleotides match TRBD2. With 5 bases clipped from V and 9 bases from J, the junction kept 16 bases outside the gene matches. Germline V gives CDR1 SEHNR, CDR2 FQNEAQ (reference sequence). This CDR3 contains 15 residues. CDR3 bases: TGTGCCAGCAGCGTCATCCAGCGGGAACGCTCGGGGCAGTACTTC. Translating it yields CASSVIQRERSGQYF.

The CDR3 region is CASSTFTDTQYF. CDR3 nucleotides: TGTGCCAGTAGTACGTTCACAGATACGCAGTATTTT. V and J are TRBV19 and TRBJ2-3; D uncertain. V was shortened by 4 bases and J by 2 bases, with 4 bases between the two germline ends. CDR1 is LNHDA and CDR2 is SQIVND in the germline V gene (reference sequence). The CDR3 has 12 amino acids.

This clone appeared once. This sequence joins TRBV28 and TRBJ1-1, with D unresolved. V was shortened by 5 bases and J by 2 bases, with 6 bases between the two germline ends. CDR1 and CDR2 (germline): MDHEN, SYDVKM. The CDR3 runs to 12 residues. CDR3 DNA: TGTGCCAGCAGTACTGCAAACACTGAAGCTTTCTTT. Translated, it gives CASSTANTEAFF.

The J gene is TRBJ1-1, the V gene TRBV5-6, with 8 bases lining up with TRBD1. The V segment lost 1 base and the J segment 4 bases; nucleotides outside the gene matches: 3. Germline-derived CDR1 and CDR2 are SGHDT and YYEEEE. The CDR3 has 14 residues. The CDR3, as DNA: TGTGCCAGCAGCTTGACAGGGGGGAGCACTGAAGCTTTCTTT. Protein product: CASSLTGGSTEAFF. Complete variable domain (other parts from reference TRBV5-6 and TRBJ1-1): DAGVTQSPTHLIKTRGQQVTLRCSPKSGHDTVSWYQQALGQGPQFIFQYYEEEERQRGNFPDRFSGHQFPNYSSELNVNALLLGDSALYLCASSLTGGSTEAFFGQGTRLTVV.

This clone has just one count. The gene calls are TRBV29-1 and TRBJ2-7; 9 bases map to TRBD2. The ends lost 5 bases at V and 0 bases at J; junction bases unmatched: 2. The CDR3 is 13 amino acids. Germline V CDR1 and CDR2: SQVTM, ANQGSEA. The DNA of the CDR3 is TGCAGCGTTATAGCGGGAGCCTCCTACGAGCAGTACTTC. It specifies CSVIAGASYEQYF.

The chain combines TRBV30 with TRBJ1-6, with 8 nucleotides matching TRBD1. V lost 2 bases to trimming and J lost 9 bases; unmatched junction nucleotides: 6. The CDR3 totals 14 residues. Germline V gene lookup returns CDR1 GTSNPN and CDR2 SVGIG (reference sequence). In nucleotides, the CDR3 is TGTGCCTGGAGTAGAGGACAGGGCACTTCACCCCTCCACTTT. It yields the protein CAWSRGQGTSPLHF.

This chain joins TRBV7-7 and TRBJ2-2, with D perhaps assigned TRBD1 or TRBD2 (5 bases each). CDR1 SSHAT and CDR2 FNYEAQ come from the germline V gene (reference sequence). This CDR3 is built from 16 residues. Trimming took off 5 bases at V and 6 bases at J, with 19 bases between the two ends. CDR3 DNA: TGTGCCAGCAGCACAATGGGACGAGGGATGTCCGGGGAGCTGTTTTTT. Encoded protein: CASSTMGRGMSGELFF. Supplemented by reference TRBV7-7 and TRBJ2-2, the full variable domain reads GAGVSQSPRYKVTKRGQDVTLRCDPISSHATLYWYQQALGQGPEFLTYFNYEAQPDKSGLPSDRFSAERPEGSISTLTIQRTEQRDSAMYRCASSTMGRGMSGELFFGEGSRLTVL.

The CDR3 loop reads CASSFYVQSSYEQYF. The CDR3 bases are TGTGCCAGCAGCTTTTACGTACAGAGCTCCTACGAGCAGTACTTC. The V call is TRBV11-3, the J call TRBJ2-7; D not certain. V lost 3 bases to trimming and J lost 0 bases, with 12 bases between them. CDR1 and CDR2 from the germline V gene are SGHNT and YENEEA. The CDR3 extends over 15 amino acids.

The rearrangement links TRBV2 to TRBJ1-6, with a possible D match to TRBD1 (6 bases). The CDR3 is 14 amino acids. Germline assignment: CDR1 SNHLY and CDR2 FYNNEI. The V and J ends lost 7 bases and 8 bases respectively, with 15 bases between them. The CDR3 DNA sequence: TGTGCCAGCAACCCAGGGGAATTAGATTCACCCCTCCACTTT. Amino acids: CASNPGELDSPLHF.

J is TRBJ1-2 and V is TRBV5-1; no reliable D call. CDR3 size: 15 residues. V was cut by 0 bases and J by 6 bases, with 15 bases left in between. Germline loops: CDR1 SGHRS, CDR2 YFSETQ. CDR3: CASSLEAGSPNGYTF. Written as DNA, the CDR3 is TGCGCCAGCAGCTTGGAGGCAGGTTCCCCGAATGGCTACACCTTC.